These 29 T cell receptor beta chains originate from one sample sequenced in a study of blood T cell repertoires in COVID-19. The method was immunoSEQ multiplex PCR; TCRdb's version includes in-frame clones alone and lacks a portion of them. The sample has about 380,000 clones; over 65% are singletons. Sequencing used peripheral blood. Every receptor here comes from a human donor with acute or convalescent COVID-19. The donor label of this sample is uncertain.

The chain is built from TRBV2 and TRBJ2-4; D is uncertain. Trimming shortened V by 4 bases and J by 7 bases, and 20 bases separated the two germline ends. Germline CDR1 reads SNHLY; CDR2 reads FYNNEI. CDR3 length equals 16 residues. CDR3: CASSAGGPLLNNIQYF. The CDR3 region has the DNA TGTGCCAGCAGTGCTGGTGGGCCCCTGCTAAACAACATTCAGTACTTC.

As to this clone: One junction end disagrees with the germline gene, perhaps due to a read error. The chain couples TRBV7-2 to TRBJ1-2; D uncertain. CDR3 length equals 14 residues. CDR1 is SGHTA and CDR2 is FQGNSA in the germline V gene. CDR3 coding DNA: TGTGCCAGCAGATTAGACGGAGGTGTAGGTGGCTACACCTTC. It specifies CASRLDGGVGGYTF.

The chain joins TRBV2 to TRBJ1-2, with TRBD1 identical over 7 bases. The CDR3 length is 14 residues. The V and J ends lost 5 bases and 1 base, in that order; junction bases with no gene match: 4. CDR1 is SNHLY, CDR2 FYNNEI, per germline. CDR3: CASSYQGVNYGYTF. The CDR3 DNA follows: TGTGCCAGCAGTTACCAGGGGGTTAACTATGGCTACACCTTC.

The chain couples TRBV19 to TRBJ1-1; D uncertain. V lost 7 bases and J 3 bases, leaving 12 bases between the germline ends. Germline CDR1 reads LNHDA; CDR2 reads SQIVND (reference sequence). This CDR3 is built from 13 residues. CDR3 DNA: TGTGCCAGTATAAGTGGGCTCTACACTGAAGCTTTCTTT. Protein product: CASISGLYTEAFF.

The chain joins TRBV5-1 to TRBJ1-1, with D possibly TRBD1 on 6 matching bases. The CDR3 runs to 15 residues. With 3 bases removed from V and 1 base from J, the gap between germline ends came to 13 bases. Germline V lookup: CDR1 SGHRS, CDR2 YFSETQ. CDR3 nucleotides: TGCGCCAGCAGCTCACATCCGACAGGGAACACTGAAGCTTTCTTT. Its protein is CASSSHPTGNTEAFF.

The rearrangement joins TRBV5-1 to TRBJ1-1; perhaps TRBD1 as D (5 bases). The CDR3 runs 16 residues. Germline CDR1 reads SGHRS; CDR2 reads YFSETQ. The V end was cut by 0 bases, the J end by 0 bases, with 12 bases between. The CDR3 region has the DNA TGCGCCAGCAGCTTGGGACAGCTCACTTTGAACACTGAAGCTTTCTTT. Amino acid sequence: CASSLGQLTLNTEAFF.

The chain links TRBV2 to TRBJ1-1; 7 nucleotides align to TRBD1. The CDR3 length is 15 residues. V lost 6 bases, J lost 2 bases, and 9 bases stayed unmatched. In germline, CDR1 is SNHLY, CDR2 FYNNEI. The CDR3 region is CASSRQGSRNTEAFF. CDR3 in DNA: TGTGCCAGCAGCCGACAGGGCTCCCGAAACACTGAAGCTTTCTTT.

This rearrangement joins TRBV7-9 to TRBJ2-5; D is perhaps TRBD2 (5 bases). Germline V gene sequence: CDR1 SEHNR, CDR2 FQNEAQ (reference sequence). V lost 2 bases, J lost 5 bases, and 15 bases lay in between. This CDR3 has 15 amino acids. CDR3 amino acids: CASSLFSGISETQYF. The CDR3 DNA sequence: TGTGCCAGCAGCTTATTTTCCGGGATTTCGGAGACCCAGTACTTC.

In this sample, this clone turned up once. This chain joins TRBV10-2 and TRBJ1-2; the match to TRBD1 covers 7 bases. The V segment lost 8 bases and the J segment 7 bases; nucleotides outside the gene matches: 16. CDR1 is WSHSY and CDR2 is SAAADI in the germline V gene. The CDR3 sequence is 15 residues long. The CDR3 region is CASSLHPTGKSGYTF. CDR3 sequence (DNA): TGCGCCAGCTCCCTCCACCCGACAGGGAAAAGTGGCTACACCTTC.

For the CDR3, the DNA is TGTGCCTGGAGTGTTTTTCACACGGGGATGAGGGAGACCCAGTACTTC. Residues: CAWSVFHTGMRETQYF. The J gene is TRBJ2-5, the V gene TRBV30; D is perhaps TRBD2 (5 bases). Per germline, CDR1 GTSNPN and CDR2 SVGIG (reference sequence). This CDR3 is 16 amino acids long. V was clipped by 0 bases and J by 5 bases, with 19 bases between them.

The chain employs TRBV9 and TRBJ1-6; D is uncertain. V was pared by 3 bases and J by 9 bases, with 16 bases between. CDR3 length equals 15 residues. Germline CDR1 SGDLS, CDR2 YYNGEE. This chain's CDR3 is CASSALAEAFSPLHF. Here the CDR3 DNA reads TGTGCCAGCAGCGCATTGGCAGAGGCTTTTTCACCCCTCCACTTT.

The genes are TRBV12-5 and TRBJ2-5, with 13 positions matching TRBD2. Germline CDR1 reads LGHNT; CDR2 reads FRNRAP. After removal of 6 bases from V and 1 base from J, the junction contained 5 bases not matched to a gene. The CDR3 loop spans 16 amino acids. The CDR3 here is CASGKRTSGGQETQYF. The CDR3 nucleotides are TGTGCTAGTGGAAAAAGGACTAGCGGGGGCCAAGAGACCCAGTACTTC.

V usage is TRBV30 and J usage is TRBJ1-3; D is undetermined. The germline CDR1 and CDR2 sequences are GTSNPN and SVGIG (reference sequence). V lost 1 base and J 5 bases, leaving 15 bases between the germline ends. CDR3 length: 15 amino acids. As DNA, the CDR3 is TGTGCCTGGAGTGGAGTACAGTCTCAAAGAAACACCATATATTTT. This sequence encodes CAWSGVQSQRNTIYF.

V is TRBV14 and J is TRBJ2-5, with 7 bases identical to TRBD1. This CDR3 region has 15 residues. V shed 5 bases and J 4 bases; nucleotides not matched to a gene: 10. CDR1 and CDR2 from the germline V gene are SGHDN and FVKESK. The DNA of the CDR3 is TGTGCCAGCAGCTATAGGACAGGTATAGGAGAGACCCAGTACTTC. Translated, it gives CASSYRTGIGETQYF.

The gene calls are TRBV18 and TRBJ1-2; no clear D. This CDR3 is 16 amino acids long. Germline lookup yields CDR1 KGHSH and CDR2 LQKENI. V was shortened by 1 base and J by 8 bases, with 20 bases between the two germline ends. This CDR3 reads CASSPLILNHSGGYTF. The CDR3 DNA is TGTGCCAGCTCACCACTGATCTTGAACCACTCGGGGGGCTACACCTTC.

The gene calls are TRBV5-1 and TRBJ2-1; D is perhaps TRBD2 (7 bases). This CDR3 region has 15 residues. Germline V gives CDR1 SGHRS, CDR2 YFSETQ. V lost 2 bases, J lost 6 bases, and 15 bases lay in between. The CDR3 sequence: CASSFQGRGGNEQFF. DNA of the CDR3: TGCGCCAGCAGCTTTCAAGGGAGGGGGGGCAATGAGCAGTTCTTC.

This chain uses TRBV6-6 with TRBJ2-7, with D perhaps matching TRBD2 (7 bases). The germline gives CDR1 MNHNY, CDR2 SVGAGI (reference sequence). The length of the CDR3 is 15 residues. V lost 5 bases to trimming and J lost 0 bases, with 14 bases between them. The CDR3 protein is CASSSGGAGSYEQYF. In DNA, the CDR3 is TGTGCCAGCAGTAGTGGGGGGGCTGGCTCCTACGAGCAGTACTTC.

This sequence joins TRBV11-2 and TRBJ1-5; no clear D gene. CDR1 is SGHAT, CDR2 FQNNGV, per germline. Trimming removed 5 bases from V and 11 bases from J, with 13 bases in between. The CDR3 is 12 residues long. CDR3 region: CASSAANSAQHF. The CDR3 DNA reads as TGTGCCAGCAGCGCGGCAAATTCGGCCCAGCATTTT.

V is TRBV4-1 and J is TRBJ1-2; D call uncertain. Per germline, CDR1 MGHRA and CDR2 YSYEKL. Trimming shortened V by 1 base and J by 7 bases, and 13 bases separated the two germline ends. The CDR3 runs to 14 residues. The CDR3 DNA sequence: TGCGCCAGCAGCCAAGTTGGGGAGACGGGTGGCTACACCTTC. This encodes CASSQVGETGGYTF.

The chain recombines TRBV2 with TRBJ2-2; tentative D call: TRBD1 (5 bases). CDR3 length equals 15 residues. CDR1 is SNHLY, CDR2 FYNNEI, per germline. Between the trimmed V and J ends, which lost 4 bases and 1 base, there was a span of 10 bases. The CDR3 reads CASSVRQLNTGELFF. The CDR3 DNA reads TGTGCCAGCAGTGTGAGACAGCTGAACACCGGGGAGCTGTTTTTT.

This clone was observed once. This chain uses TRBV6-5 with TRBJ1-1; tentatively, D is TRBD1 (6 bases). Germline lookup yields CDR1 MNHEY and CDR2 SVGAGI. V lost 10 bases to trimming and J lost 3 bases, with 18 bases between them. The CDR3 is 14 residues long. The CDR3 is CATRKGGEHTEAFF. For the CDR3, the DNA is TGTGCCACCCGAAAAGGGGGAGAGCACACTGAAGCTTTCTTT.

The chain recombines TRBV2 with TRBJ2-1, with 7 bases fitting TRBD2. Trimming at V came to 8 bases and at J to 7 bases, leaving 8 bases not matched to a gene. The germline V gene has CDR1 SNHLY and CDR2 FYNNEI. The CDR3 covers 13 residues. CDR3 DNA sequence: TGTGCCAGCCGGGAGGTCGCCCGGAATGAGCAGTTCTTC. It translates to CASREVARNEQFF.

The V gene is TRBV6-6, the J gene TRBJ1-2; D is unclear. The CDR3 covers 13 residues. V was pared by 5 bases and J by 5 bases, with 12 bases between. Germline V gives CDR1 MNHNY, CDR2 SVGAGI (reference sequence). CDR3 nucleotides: TGTGCCAGCAGTGGAGTGCGGGTTTATGGCTACACCTTC. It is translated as CASSGVRVYGYTF.

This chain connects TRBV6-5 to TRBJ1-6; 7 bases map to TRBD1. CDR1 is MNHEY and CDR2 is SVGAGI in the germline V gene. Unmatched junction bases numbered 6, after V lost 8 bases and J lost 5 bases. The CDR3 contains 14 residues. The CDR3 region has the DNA TGTGCCAGCCGAGGGACAGAAGATAATTCACCCCTCCACTTT. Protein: CASRGTEDNSPLHF.

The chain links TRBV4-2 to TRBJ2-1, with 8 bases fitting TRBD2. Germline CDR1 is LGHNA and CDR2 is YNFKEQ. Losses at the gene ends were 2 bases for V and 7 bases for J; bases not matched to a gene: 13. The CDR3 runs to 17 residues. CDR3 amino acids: CASSQPGTGGRRNEQFF. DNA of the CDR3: TGTGCCAGCAGCCAACCCGGGACGGGGGGGAGAAGGAATGAGCAGTTCTTC.

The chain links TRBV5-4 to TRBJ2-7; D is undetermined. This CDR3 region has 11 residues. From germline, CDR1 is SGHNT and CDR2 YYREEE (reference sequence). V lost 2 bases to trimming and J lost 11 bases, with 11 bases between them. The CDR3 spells CASSLNGPEYF. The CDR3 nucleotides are TGTGCCAGCAGCTTAAATGGGCCCGAGTACTTC.

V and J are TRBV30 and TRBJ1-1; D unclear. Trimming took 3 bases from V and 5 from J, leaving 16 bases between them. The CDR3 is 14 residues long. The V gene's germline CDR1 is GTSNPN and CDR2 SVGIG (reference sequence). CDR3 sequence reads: CAWRQWEGKTEAFF. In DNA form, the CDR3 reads TGTGCCTGGAGACAATGGGAGGGAAAAACTGAAGCTTTCTTT.

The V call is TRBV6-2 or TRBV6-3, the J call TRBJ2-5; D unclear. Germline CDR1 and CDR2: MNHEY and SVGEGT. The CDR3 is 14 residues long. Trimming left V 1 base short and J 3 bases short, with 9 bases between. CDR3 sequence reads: CASSYFGSEETQYF. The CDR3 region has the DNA TGTGCCAGCAGTTACTTTGGCAGCGAAGAGACCCAGTACTTC.

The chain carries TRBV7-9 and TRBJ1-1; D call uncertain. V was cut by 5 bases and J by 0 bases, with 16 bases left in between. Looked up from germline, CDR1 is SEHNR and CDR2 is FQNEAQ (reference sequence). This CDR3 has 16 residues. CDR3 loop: CASSPLALQVNTEAFF. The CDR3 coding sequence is TGTGCCAGCAGCCCCCTCGCCCTTCAGGTGAACACTGAAGCTTTCTTT.